These 30 T cell receptor beta chains were all obtained from the same sample, sequenced in a study of blood T cell repertoires in COVID-19. Method: immunoSEQ multiplex PCR; TCRdb's copy keeps in-frame clones and lacks some. The table shows approximately 210,000 clones, with roughly four fifths occurring only once. The material sequenced was PBMCs or T cells enriched from blood (not recorded which). These TCRs come from a man aged 35-49 years who had recovered from COVID-19.

CDR3 in amino acids: CASSIGIEGGNEQFF. In nucleotides, the CDR3 is TGTGCCAGTAGTATAGGAATCGAGGGGGGGAATGAGCAGTTCTTC. The chain recombines TRBV19 with TRBJ2-1, with a possible D match to TRBD2 (7 bases). V gave up 1 base and J gave up 7 bases, with 14 bases separating them. Germline assignment: CDR1 LNHDA and CDR2 SQIVND (reference sequence). The CDR3 has 15 amino acids.

The rearrangement links TRBV10-2 to TRBJ1-5; TRBD1 aligns across 8 bases. Trimming at V came to 9 bases and at J to 9 bases, leaving 7 bases not matched to a gene. This CDR3 contains 12 residues. Per the germline V gene, CDR1 is WSHSY and CDR2 is SAAADI. CDR3 residues: CASRTGLGPQHF. In DNA form, the CDR3 reads TGCGCCAGTCGGACAGGGTTAGGGCCCCAGCATTTT.

The rearrangement links TRBV5-1 to TRBJ2-5; D is ambiguous. Per germline, CDR1 SGHRS and CDR2 YFSETQ. This CDR3 region has 13 residues. Trimming took off 8 bases at V and 1 base at J, with 12 bases between the two ends. Here the CDR3 reads CASGQTFQETQYF. For the CDR3, the DNA is TGCGCCAGTGGGCAGACCTTCCAAGAGACCCAGTACTTC.

This chain uses TRBV13 with TRBJ2-1; 10 positions agree with TRBD1. Trimming at V came to 6 bases and at J to 9 bases, leaving 8 bases not matched to a gene. In germline, CDR1 is PRHDT, CDR2 FYEKMQ (reference sequence). This CDR3 contains 14 residues. CDR3 loop: CASRRQGARGEQFF. Here the CDR3 DNA reads TGTGCCAGCAGAAGACAGGGGGCGCGGGGTGAGCAGTTCTTC.

The CDR3 region has the DNA TGTGCCTGGGCTACAGCGGCTGGAAACACCATATATTTT. Translation: CAWATAAGNTIYF. This chain links TRBV30 with TRBJ1-3; no definite D call. The germline V gene has CDR1 GTSNPN and CDR2 SVGIG (reference sequence). The CDR3 spans 13 residues. The germline V and J ends were trimmed by 5 bases and 2 bases, with 10 bases remaining between them.

The J gene is TRBJ2-7, the V gene TRBV6-4; maybe TRBD2 (5 bases). CDR3 length equals 14 residues. V was cut by 0 bases and J by 0 bases, with 6 bases left in between. The germline V gene encodes CDR1 MRHNA and CDR2 SNTAGT. CDR3 nucleotide sequence: TGTGCCAGCAGTGACTCTAGCGTCTCCTACGAGCAGTACTTC. Residues: CASSDSSVSYEQYF.

Only one count was recorded for this clone. The chain recombines TRBV5-1 with TRBJ2-5, with 10 bases fitting TRBD2. From germline, CDR1 is SGHRS and CDR2 YFSETQ. The CDR3 runs 17 residues. V dropped 4 bases and J dropped 7; count of bases not matched to a gene: 16. CDR3 sequence: CASSREGLAGASGTQYF. The CDR3 region has the DNA TGCGCCAGCAGCAGGGAGGGGCTAGCGGGGGCCTCGGGGACCCAGTACTTC.

This chain uses TRBV28 with TRBJ1-6, with TRBD1 matching over 7 bases. The V and J ends lost 6 bases and 8 bases, in that order; junction bases with no gene match: 13. Germline loops: CDR1 MDHEN, CDR2 SYDVKM. The CDR3 contains 16 residues. CDR3 region: CASSATRRQGYSPLHF. DNA of the CDR3: TGTGCCAGCAGCGCTACGAGGCGACAGGGATATTCACCCCTCCACTTT.

In this sample, this clone turned up a few times. V and J are TRBV27 and TRBJ2-5, with 11 nucleotides matching TRBD1. This CDR3 has 15 residues. Germline V gene data show CDR1 as MNHEY and CDR2 as SMNVEV (reference sequence). V lost 7 bases and J lost 7; bases outside the gene matches: 11. CDR3 amino acids: CASKPLDRGLGTQYF. CDR3 DNA: TGTGCCAGCAAGCCCTTGGACAGGGGGCTTGGGACCCAGTACTTC.

About this clone: Sequence at one end of the junction differs from germline and may be a read error. This chain links TRBV29-1 with TRBJ2-1; TRBD2 might be the D (5 bases). Germline-derived CDR1 and CDR2 are SQVTM and ANQGSEA. There are 14 residues in the CDR3. The chain's CDR3 is CSVEGGTPYNEQFF. The CDR3 DNA sequence: TGCAGCGTGGAAGGAGGAACTCCCTACAATGAGCAGTTCTTC.

This clone was observed a few times. This chain connects TRBV3-1 (or the pseudogene TRBV3-2) to TRBJ2-3, with D perhaps matching TRBD2 (6 bases). The CDR3 is 14 amino acids. V was trimmed by 6 bases and J by 6 bases, leaving 16 bases between them. The V gene's germline CDR1 is LGHDT and CDR2 YNNKEL (reference sequence). As DNA, the CDR3 is TGTGCCAGCAGACGAGATACTAGCATGGATACGCAGTATTTT. It translates to CASRRDTSMDTQYF.

The V gene is TRBV13, the J gene TRBJ2-1; 9 bases align to TRBD2. CDR3 length equals 15 residues. The V segment lost 6 bases and the J segment 4 bases; nucleotides outside the gene matches: 7. Germline lookup yields CDR1 PRHDT and CDR2 FYEKMQ (reference sequence). The CDR3 loop is CASSPIAGEYNEQFF. DNA for the CDR3: TGTGCCAGCAGTCCTATAGCGGGAGAATACAATGAGCAGTTCTTC.

The chain employs TRBV27 and TRBJ2-3; TRBD1 matches 7 bases. CDR1 is MNHEY and CDR2 is SMNVEV in the germline V gene (reference sequence). After removal of 4 bases from V and 5 bases from J, the junction contained 12 bases not matched to a gene. There are 16 residues in the CDR3. The CDR3 here is CASSSPRGSRRDTQYF. CDR3 coding DNA: TGTGCCAGCAGTTCCCCCAGGGGGTCACGGAGAGATACGCAGTATTTT.

V gene TRBV24-1 combines with J gene TRBJ1-5; D is undetermined. Looked up from germline, CDR1 is KGHDR and CDR2 is SFDVKD. The CDR3 extends over 13 amino acids. V gave up 7 bases and J gave up 0 bases, with 6 bases separating them. This CDR3 is CATSTSSNQPQHF. CDR3 bases: TGTGCCACCAGCACCAGTAGCAATCAGCCCCAGCATTTT.

This clone was seen many times. The chain recombines TRBV7-9 with TRBJ2-2; D is possibly TRBD2 (6 bases). The CDR3 runs to 16 residues. CDR1 and CDR2 (germline): SEHNR, FQNEAQ (reference sequence). The V gene lost 5 bases and the J gene lost 3 bases, with 16 bases spanning the gap. The CDR3 bases are TGTGCCAGCAGCCCCGGCGGGAAGGCGGACACCGGGGAGCTGTTTTTT. This codes for CASSPGGKADTGELFF.

This chain connects TRBV6-4 to TRBJ1-1, with 11 bases fitting TRBD1. CDR1 is MRHNA and CDR2 is SNTAGT in the germline V gene. The CDR3 is 14 amino acids. Germline trimming cut 6 bases from V and 4 bases from J; bases unmatched to any gene: 4. The CDR3, as DNA: TGTGCCAGCAGCAGGGACAGGGGGAGCACTGAAGCTTTCTTT. This sequence encodes CASSRDRGSTEAFF.

The chain joins TRBV11-1 to TRBJ1-5; D is ambiguous. Germline assignment: CDR1 SGHAT and CDR2 FQDESV (reference sequence). V lost 0 bases and J lost 0, with 3 bases in between. The CDR3 length is 14 residues. Here the CDR3 DNA reads TGTGCCAGCAGCTTAGCAGCTAGCAATCAGCCCCAGCATTTT. Protein: CASSLAASNQPQHF.

This clone appeared once. The J gene is TRBJ2-1, the V gene TRBV4-1, with a tentative D call TRBD2 (6 bases). Trimming cost V 5 bases and J 7 bases, with 24 bases left between them. There are 17 residues in the CDR3. Germline V gene sequence: CDR1 MGHRA, CDR2 YSYEKL. This CDR3 is CASSLTSGQDYGNEQFF. Written as DNA, the CDR3 is TGCGCCAGCAGCTTAACGAGTGGGCAGGACTACGGGAATGAGCAGTTCTTC.

The chain's CDR3 is CASSFGGTTPAFF. CDR3 DNA: TGTGCCAGCAGCTTTGGGGGGACCACCCCCGCTTTCTTT. The chain has TRBV7-2 and TRBJ1-1; D might be TRBD1 (5 bases). CDR1 and CDR2 (germline): SGHTA, FQGNSA. The CDR3 is 13 residues long. With 3 bases removed from V and 11 bases from J, the gap between germline ends came to 16 bases.

The rearrangement links TRBV18 to TRBJ2-7; the D gene is possibly TRBD2 (5 bases). CDR3 length: 15 amino acids. Germline V gives CDR1 KGHSH, CDR2 LQKENI. Trimming stripped 6 bases from V and 2 bases from J, with 17 bases between. The CDR3 reads CASSQARGPPYEQYF. CDR3 DNA sequence: TGTGCCAGCTCTCAAGCCCGGGGTCCCCCCTACGAGCAGTACTTC.

CDR3 sequence: CASRNQGAVDTQYF. As DNA, the CDR3 is TGTGCCAGCAGGAACCAGGGGGCGGTGGATACGCAGTATTTT. The chain joins TRBV2 to TRBJ2-3, with TRBD1 identical over 8 bases. In germline, CDR1 is SNHLY, CDR2 FYNNEI. This CDR3 is 14 amino acids long. V lost 6 bases and J lost 6; bases outside the gene matches: 8. Together with reference TRBV2 and TRBJ2-3, the CDR3 gives the full variable domain: EPEVTQTPSHQVTQMGQEVILRCVPISNHLYFYWYRQILGQKVEFLVSFYNNEISEKSEIFDDQFSVERPDGSNFTLKIRSTKLEDSAMYFCASRNQGAVDTQYFGPGTRLTVL.

The chain couples TRBV23-1 to TRBJ2-7; the match to TRBD2 covers 8 bases. TRBV23-1 belongs to the ORF category, with a function that is uncertain. CDR3 size: 17 residues. With 0 bases clipped from V and 3 bases from J, the junction kept 10 bases outside the gene matches. Written as DNA, the CDR3 is TGCGCCAGCAGTCAATCATCGGGCGGGAGGCCACACTACGAGCAGTACTTC. Translated, it gives CASSQSSGGRPHYEQYF.

The sample holds a few counts of this clone. The V call is TRBV5-1, the J call TRBJ2-3; D not certain. The CDR3 is 12 residues long. Germline loops: CDR1 SGHRS, CDR2 YFSETQ. The V and J ends lost 2 bases and 4 bases respectively, with 5 bases between them. CDR3 sequence (DNA): TGCGCCAGCAGCTTCAATTCAGATACGCAGTATTTT. This encodes CASSFNSDTQYF. The variable domain in full, completed from reference TRBV5-1 and TRBJ2-3, reads KAGVTQTPRYLIKTRGQQVTLSCSPISGHRSVSWYQQTPGQGLQFLFEYFSETQRNKGNFPGRFSGRQFSNSRSEMNVSTLELGDSALYLCASSFNSDTQYFGPGTRLTVL.

This clone was observed a single time. This rearrangement joins TRBV5-1 to TRBJ2-6, with D possibly TRBD1 on 5 matching bases. This CDR3 spans 17 amino acids. The V gene lost 1 base and the J gene lost 1 base, with 12 bases spanning the gap. Germline assignment: CDR1 SGHRS and CDR2 YFSETQ. The CDR3 region has the DNA TGCGCCAGCAGCTTGTTGACAGAACCGTCTGGGGCCAACGTCCTGACTTTC. Amino acids: CASSLLTEPSGANVLTF.

This clone was detected only a few times. The DNA for the CDR3 is TGTGCCAGCAGCAGAGTCCAGACACAAGAGACCCAGTACTTC. Its protein is CASSRVQTQETQYF. V gene TRBV5-6 combines with J gene TRBJ2-5; D remains unclear. From germline, CDR1 is SGHDT and CDR2 YYEEEE. The CDR3 consists of 14 residues. Trimming stripped 4 bases from V and 2 bases from J, with 12 bases between.

The V and J genes are TRBV15 and TRBJ2-7; 8 nucleotides match TRBD2. J lost 0 bases, V lost 5 bases, and 6 bases had no gene match. Germline V gene sequence: CDR1 LNHNV, CDR2 YYDKDF (reference sequence). This CDR3 contains 15 residues. The CDR3 nucleotides read TGTGCCACCAGCGTAACTAGCGGAATCTCCTACGAGCAGTACTTC. This codes for CATSVTSGISYEQYF.

V usage is TRBV4-2 and J usage is TRBJ1-5, with TRBD1 as a possible D gene (5 bases). Germline-derived CDR1 and CDR2 are LGHNA and YNFKEQ. This CDR3 contains 15 residues. V lost 1 base and J 6 bases, leaving 13 bases between the germline ends. CDR3 nucleotides: TGTGCCAGCAGCCAAGTGCAGGGTTCCAGTCAGCCCCAGCATTTT. It specifies CASSQVQGSSQPQHF.

The rearrangement joins TRBV3-1 (or the pseudogene TRBV3-2) to TRBJ1-1; D not resolved. Trimming cost V 3 bases and J 8 bases, with 16 bases left between them. This CDR3 is built from 14 residues. CDR1 is LGHDT and CDR2 is YNNKEL in the germline V gene (reference sequence). In DNA form, the CDR3 reads TGTGCCAGCAGCCATTTCACTACGGGAGCCGAAGCTTTCTTT. This sequence encodes CASSHFTTGAEAFF.

The rearrangement links TRBV27 to TRBJ2-7; 12 bases fit TRBD2. V dropped 3 bases and J dropped 9; count of bases not matched to a gene: 15. There are 17 residues in the CDR3. The germline gives CDR1 MNHEY, CDR2 SMNVEV (reference sequence). The CDR3 sequence is CASSLALTSGSTTRQYF. CDR3 bases: TGTGCCAGCAGTTTGGCCTTGACTAGCGGGAGTACTACGAGGCAGTACTTC.

This clone was observed a few times. This rearrangement joins TRBV29-1 to TRBJ2-3, with 13 nucleotides matching TRBD2. The CDR3 contains 15 residues. Germline CDR1 reads SQVTM; CDR2 reads ANQGSEA. The V gene end was trimmed by 4 bases and the J gene end by 4 bases; junction bases not matched to a gene: 5. CDR3 sequence reads: CSVVTSGGAADTQYF. Here the CDR3 DNA reads TGCAGCGTTGTAACTAGCGGGGGGGCCGCAGATACGCAGTATTTT.